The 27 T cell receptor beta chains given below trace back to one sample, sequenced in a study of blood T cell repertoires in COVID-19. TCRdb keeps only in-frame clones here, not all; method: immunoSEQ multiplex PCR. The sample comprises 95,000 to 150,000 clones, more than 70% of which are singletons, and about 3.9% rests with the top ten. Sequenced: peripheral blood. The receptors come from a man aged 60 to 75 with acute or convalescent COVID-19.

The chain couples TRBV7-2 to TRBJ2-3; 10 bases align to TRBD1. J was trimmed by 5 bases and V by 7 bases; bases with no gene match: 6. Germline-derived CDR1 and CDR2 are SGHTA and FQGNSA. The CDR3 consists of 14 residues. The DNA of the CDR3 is TGTGCCAGCAACGGGGACAGGGGTGGAGATACGCAGTATTTT. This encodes CASNGDRGGDTQYF.

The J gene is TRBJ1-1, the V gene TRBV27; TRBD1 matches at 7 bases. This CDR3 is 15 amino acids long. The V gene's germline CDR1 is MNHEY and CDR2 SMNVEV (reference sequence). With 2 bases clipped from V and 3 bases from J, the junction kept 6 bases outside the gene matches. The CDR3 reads CASSLDEGADTEAFF. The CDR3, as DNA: TGTGCCAGCAGTTTAGACGAGGGGGCGGACACTGAAGCTTTCTTT.

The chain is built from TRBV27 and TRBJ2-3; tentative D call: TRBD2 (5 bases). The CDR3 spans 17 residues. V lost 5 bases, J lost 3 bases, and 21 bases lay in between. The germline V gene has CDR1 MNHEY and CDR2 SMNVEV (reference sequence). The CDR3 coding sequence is TGTGCCAGCAGTCCTCCCCTGATAGCGCCGGGGACAGATACGCAGTATTTT. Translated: CASSPPLIAPGTDTQYF.

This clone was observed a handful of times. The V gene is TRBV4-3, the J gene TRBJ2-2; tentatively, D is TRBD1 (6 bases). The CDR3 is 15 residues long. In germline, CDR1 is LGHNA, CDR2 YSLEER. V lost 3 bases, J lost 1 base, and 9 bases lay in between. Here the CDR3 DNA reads TGCGCCAGCAGCCACCCACAGGGGAACACCGGGGAGCTGTTTTTT. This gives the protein CASSHPQGNTGELFF.

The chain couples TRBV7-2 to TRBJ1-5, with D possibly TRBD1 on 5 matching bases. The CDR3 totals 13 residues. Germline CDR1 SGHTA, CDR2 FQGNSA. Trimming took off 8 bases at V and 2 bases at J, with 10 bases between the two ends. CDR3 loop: CASGIQGNQPQHF. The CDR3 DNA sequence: TGTGCCAGCGGCATACAGGGCAATCAGCCCCAGCATTTT.

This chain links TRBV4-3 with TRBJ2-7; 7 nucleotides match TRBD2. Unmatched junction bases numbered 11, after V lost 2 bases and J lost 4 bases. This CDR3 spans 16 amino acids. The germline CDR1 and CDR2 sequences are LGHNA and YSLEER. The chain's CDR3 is CASSQTRGEGSYEQYF. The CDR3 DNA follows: TGCGCCAGCAGCCAAACTCGGGGGGAGGGAAGTTACGAGCAGTACTTC.

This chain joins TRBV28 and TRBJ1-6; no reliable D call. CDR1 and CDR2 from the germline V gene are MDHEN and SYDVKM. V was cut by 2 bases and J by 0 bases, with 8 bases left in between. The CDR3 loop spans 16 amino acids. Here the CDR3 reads CASSLTPPSYNSPLHF. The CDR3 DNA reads TGTGCCAGCAGTTTAACTCCCCCCTCCTATAATTCACCCCTCCACTTT.

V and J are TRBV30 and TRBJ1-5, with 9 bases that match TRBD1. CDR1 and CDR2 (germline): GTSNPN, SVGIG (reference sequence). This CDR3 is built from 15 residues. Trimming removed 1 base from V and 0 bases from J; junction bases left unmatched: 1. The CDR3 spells CAWSGGQGSNQPQHF. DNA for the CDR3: TGTGCCTGGAGTGGGGGACAGGGTAGCAATCAGCCCCAGCATTTT.

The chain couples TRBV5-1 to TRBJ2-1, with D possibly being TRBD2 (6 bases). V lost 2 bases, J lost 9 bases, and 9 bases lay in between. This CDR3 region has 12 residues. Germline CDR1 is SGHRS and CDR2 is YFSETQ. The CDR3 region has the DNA TGCGCCAGCAGCTTACGGGAGTTTGAGCAGTTCTTC. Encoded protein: CASSLREFEQFF. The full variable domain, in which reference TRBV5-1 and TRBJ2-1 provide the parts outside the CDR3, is KAGVTQTPRYLIKTRGQQVTLSCSPISGHRSVSWYQQTPGQGLQFLFEYFSETQRNKGNFPGRFSGRQFSNSRSEMNVSTLELGDSALYLCASSLREFEQFFGPGTRLTVL.

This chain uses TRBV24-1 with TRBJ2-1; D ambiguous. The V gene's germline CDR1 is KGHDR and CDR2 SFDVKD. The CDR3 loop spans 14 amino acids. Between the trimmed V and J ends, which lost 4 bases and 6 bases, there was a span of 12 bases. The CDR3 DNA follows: TGTGCCACCAGTGACTCCAGGTTTGGCAATGAGCAGTTCTTC. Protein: CATSDSRFGNEQFF.

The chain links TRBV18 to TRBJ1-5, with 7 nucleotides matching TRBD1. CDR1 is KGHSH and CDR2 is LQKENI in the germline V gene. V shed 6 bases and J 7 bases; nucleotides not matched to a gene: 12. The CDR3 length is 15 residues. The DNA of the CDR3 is TGTGCCAGCTCGCAACAGGGGCCGAGGGAGCAGCCCCAGCATTTT. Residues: CASSQQGPREQPQHF.

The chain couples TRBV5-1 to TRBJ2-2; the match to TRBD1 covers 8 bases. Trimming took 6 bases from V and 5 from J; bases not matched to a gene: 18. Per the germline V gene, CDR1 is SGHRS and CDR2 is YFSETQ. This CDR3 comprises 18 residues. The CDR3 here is CASMKAGGASHRTGELFF. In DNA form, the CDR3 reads TGCGCCAGCATGAAGGCAGGGGGCGCTTCCCACCGGACCGGGGAGCTGTTTTTT.

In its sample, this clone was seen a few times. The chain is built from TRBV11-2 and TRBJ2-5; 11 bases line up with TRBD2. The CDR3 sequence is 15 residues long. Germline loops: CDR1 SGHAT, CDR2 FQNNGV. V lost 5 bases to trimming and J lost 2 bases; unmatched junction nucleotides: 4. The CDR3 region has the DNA TGTGCCAGCAGCGGGACTAGCGGCTTTCAAGAGACCCAGTACTTC. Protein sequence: CASSGTSGFQETQYF.

The CDR3 DNA sequence: TGTGCCAGCAGTGACGGGGAGGGGACCTACAATGAGCAGTTCTTC. Its translation is CASSDGEGTYNEQFF. The gene calls are TRBV6-4 and TRBJ2-1; 7 bases are shared with TRBD2. J was trimmed by 2 bases and V by 2 bases; bases with no gene match: 3. The germline CDR1 and CDR2 sequences are MRHNA and SNTAGT. The CDR3 is 15 residues long.

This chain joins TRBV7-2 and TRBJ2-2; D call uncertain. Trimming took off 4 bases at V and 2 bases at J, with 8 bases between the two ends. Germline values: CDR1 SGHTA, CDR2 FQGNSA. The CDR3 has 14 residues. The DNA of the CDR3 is TGTGCCAGCAGCTATTCCCATAACACCGGGGAGCTGTTTTTT. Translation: CASSYSHNTGELFF.

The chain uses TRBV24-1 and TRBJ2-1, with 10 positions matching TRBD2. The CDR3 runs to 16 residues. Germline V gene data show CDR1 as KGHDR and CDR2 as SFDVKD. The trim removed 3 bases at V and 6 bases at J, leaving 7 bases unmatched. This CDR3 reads CATSDPLAGLANEQFF. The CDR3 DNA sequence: TGTGCCACCAGTGATCCACTAGCGGGATTGGCCAATGAGCAGTTCTTC.

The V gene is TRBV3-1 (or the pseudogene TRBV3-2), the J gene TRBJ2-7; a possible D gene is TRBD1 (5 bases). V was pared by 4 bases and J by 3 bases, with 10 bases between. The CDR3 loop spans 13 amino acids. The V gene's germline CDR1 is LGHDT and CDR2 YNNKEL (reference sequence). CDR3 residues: CASSPGHHYEQYF. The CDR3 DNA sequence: TGTGCCAGCAGCCCCGGACACCACTACGAGCAGTACTTC.

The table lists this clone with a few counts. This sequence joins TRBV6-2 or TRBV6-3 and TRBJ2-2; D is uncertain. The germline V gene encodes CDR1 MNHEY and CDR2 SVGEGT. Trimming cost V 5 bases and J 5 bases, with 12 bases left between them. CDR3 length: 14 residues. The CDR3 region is CASSNYLRTGELFF. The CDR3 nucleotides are TGTGCCAGCAGTAATTACCTCAGGACCGGGGAGCTGTTTTTT.

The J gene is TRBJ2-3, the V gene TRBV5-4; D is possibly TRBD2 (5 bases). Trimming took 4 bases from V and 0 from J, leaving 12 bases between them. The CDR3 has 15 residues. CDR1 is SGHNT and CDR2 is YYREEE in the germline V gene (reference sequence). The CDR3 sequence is CASSRAETSTDTQYF. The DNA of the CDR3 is TGTGCCAGCAGCAGAGCGGAGACTAGCACAGATACGCAGTATTTT.

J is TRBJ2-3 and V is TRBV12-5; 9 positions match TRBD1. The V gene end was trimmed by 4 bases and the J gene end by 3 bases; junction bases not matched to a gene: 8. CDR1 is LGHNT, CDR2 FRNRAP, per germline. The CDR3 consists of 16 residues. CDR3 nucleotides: TGTGCTAGTGGTTGGGGACAGGGAGCCTTTACAGATACGCAGTATTTT. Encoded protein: CASGWGQGAFTDTQYF.

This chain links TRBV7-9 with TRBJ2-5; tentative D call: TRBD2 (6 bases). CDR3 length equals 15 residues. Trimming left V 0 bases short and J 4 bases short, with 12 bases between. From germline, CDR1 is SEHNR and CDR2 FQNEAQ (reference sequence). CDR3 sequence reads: CASSLAAGLRETQYF. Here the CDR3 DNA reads TGTGCCAGCAGCTTAGCGGCGGGGCTACGAGAGACCCAGTACTTC. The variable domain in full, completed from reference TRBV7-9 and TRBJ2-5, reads DTGVSQNPRHKITKRGQNVTFRCDPISEHNRLYWYRQTLGQGPEFLTYFQNEAQLEKSRLLSDRFSAERPKGSFSTLEIQRTEQGDSAMYLCASSLAAGLRETQYFGPGTRLLVL.

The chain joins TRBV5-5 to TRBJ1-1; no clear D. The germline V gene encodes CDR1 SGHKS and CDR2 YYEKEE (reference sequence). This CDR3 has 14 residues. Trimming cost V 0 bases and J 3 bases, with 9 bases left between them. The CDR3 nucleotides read TGTGCCAGCAGCTTGGGAGGAGGGCACACTGAAGCTTTCTTT. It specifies CASSLGGGHTEAFF.

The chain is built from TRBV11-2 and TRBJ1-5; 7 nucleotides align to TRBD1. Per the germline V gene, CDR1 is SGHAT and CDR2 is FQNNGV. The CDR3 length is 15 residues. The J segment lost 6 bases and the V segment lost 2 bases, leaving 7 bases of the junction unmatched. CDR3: CASSLSTGVSQPQHF. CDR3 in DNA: TGTGCCAGCAGCTTATCCACAGGGGTTAGTCAGCCCCAGCATTTT.

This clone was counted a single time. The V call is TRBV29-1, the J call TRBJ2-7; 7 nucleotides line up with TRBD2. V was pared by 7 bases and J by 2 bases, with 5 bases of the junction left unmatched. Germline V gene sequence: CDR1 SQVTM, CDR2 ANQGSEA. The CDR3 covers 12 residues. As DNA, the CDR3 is TGCAGCGCAGCAGCGGGACCCTACGAGCAGTACTTC. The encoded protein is CSAAAGPYEQYF.

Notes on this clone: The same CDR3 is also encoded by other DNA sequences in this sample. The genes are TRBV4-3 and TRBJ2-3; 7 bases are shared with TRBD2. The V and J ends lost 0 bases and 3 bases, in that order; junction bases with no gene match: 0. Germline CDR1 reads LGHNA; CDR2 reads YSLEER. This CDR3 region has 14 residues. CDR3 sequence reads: CASSQEGGTDTQYF. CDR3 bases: TGCGCCAGCAGCCAAGAGGGGGGGACAGATACGCAGTATTTT.

The CDR3 DNA reads TGCGCCAGCAGCTTAGGGGACAGCACGAAAAACATTCAGTACTTC. It yields the protein CASSLGDSTKNIQYF. The chain employs TRBV5-1 and TRBJ2-4; 7 bases agree with TRBD1. Trimming took 2 bases from V and 4 from J; bases not matched to a gene: 6. The CDR3 sequence is 15 residues long. Germline V gene lookup returns CDR1 SGHRS and CDR2 YFSETQ. Full variable domain (outside the CDR3, taken from reference TRBV5-1 and TRBJ2-4): KAGVTQTPRYLIKTRGQQVTLSCSPISGHRSVSWYQQTPGQGLQFLFEYFSETQRNKGNFPGRFSGRQFSNSRSEMNVSTLELGDSALYLCASSLGDSTKNIQYFGAGTRLSVL.

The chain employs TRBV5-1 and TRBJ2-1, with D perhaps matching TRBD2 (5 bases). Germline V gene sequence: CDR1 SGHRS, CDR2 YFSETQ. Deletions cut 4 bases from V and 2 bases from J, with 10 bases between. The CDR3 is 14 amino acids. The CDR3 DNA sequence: TGCGCCAGCAGCGTGATCGGGGCCTACAATGAGCAGTTCTTC. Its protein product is CASSVIGAYNEQFF.